The 5 T cell receptor beta chains below all came from one sample that was sequenced in a study of siplizumab effects on memory and regulatory T cells. Repertoires were generated with immunoSEQ multiplex PCR, while TCRdb's copy carries only in-frame clones and drops some. The data hold about 52,000 clones, with 95% to 97% observed a single time. Sequenced material: naive CD4+ T cells sorted from blood. Receptor source: a human donor in good health.

V is TRBV25-1 and J is TRBJ1-2; 8 nucleotides agree with TRBD1. V lost 5 bases to trimming and J lost 5 bases; unmatched junction nucleotides: 7. CDR1 and CDR2 from the germline V gene are MGHDK and SYGVNS. The CDR3 consists of 14 residues. In DNA form, the CDR3 reads TGTGCCAGCAGTTTGCAGGGGGCTTTTTATGGCTACACCTTC. Amino acids: CASSLQGAFYGYTF.

The V call is TRBV18, the J call TRBJ1-5; D is undetermined. This CDR3 has 13 amino acids. Germline lookup yields CDR1 KGHSH and CDR2 LQKENI. Trimming stripped 5 bases from V and 0 bases from J, with 5 bases between. CDR3 nucleotide sequence: TGTGCCAGCTCAGCAGATAGCAATCAGCCCCAGCATTTT. Translating gives CASSADSNQPQHF.

The genes are TRBV25-1 and TRBJ2-7; D not certain. The CDR3 sequence is 12 residues long. V was clipped by 5 bases and J by 2 bases, with 7 bases between them. Per germline, CDR1 MGHDK and CDR2 SYGVNS. CDR3 loop: CASSFTAYEQYF. The CDR3 bases are TGTGCCAGCAGTTTCACGGCCTACGAGCAGTACTTC.

The chain recombines TRBV4-1 with TRBJ2-3, with 7 bases identical to TRBD1. After removal of 3 bases from V and 5 bases from J, the junction contained 5 bases not matched to a gene. CDR1 and CDR2 from the germline V gene are MGHRA and YSYEKL. The length of the CDR3 is 14 residues. CDR3 sequence: CASSQPRQGDTQYF. In DNA, the CDR3 is TGCGCCAGCAGCCAGCCCAGACAGGGAGATACGCAGTATTTT.

The gene calls are TRBV7-2 and TRBJ2-7; a possible D gene is TRBD1 (6 bases). Trimming left V 4 bases short and J 3 bases short, with 13 bases between. This CDR3 spans 14 amino acids. Germline-derived CDR1 and CDR2 are SGHTA and FQGNSA. CDR3 in DNA: TGTGCCAGCAGCTGGGACAACGGTTACTACGAGCAGTACTTC. It translates to CASSWDNGYYEQYF.